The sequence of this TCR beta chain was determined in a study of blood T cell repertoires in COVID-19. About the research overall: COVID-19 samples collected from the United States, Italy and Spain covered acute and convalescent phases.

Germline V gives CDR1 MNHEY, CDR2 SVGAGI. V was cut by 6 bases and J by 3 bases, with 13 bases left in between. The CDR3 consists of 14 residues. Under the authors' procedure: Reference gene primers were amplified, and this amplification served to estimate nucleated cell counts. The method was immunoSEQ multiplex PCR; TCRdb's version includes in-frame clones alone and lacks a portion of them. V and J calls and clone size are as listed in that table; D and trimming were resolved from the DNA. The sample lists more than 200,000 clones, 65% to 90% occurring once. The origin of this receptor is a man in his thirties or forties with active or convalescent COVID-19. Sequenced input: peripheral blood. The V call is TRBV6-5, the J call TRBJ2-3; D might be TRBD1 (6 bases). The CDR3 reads CASSHRVVTDTQYF. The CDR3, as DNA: TGTGCCAGCAGCCACAGGGTGGTAACAGATACGCAGTATTTT.